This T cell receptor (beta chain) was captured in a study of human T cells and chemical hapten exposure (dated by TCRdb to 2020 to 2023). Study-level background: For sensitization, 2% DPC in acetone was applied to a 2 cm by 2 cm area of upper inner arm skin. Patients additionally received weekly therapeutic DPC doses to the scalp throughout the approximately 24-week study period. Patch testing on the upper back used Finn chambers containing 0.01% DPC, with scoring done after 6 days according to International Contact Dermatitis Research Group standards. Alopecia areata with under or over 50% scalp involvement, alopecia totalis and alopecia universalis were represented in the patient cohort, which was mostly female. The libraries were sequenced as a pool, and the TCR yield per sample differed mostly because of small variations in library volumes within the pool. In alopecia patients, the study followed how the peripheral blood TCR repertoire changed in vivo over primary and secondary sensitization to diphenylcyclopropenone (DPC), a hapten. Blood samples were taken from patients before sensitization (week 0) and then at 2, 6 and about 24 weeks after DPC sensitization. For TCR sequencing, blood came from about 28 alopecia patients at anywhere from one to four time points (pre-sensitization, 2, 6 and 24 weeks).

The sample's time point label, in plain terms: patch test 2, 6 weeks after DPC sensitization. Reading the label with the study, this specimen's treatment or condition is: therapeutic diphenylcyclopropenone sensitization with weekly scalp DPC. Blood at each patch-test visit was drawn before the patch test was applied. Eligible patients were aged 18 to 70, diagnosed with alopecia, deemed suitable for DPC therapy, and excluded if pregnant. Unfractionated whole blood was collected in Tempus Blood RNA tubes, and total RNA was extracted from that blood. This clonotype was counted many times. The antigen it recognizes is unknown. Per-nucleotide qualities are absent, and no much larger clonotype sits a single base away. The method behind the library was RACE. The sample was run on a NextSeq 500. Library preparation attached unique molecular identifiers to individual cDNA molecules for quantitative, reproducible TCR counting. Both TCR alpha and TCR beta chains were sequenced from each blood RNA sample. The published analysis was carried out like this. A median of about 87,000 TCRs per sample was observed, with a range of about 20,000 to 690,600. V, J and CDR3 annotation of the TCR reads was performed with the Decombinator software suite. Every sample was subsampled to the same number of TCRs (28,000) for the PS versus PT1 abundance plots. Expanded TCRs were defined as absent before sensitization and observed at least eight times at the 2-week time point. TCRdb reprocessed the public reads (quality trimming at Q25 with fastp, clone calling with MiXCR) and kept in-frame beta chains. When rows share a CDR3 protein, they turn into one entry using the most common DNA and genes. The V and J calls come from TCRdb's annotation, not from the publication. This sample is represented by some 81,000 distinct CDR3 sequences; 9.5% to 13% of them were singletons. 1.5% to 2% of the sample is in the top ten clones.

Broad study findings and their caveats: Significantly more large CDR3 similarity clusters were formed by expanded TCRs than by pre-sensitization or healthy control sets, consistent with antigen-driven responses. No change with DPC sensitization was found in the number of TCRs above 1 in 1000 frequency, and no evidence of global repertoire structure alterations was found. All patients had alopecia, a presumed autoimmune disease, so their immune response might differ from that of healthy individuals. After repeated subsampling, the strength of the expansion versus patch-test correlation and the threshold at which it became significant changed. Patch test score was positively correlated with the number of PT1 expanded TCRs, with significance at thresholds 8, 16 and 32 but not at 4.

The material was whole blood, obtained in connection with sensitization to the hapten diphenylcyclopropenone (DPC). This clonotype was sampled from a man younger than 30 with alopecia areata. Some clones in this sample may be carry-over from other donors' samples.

CDR3 sequence: CASGYRAAQETQYF. The DNA is TGTGCCAGCGGATACAGGGCAGCCCAAGAGACCCAGTACTTC. The sequence is built from TRBV12-3 or TRBV12-4 and TRBJ2-5; the D gene is perhaps TRBD1, on 6 matching bases. V is reduced by 8 bases and J by 1 base, leaving a spacing of 14 bases between them. The CDR3 runs 14 residues from the cysteine to the phenylalanine. The kept DNA is CDR3 alone, 42 bases in frame from the first base.